This T cell receptor (beta chain) stems from a study of early T cells in non-severe SARS-CoV-2 infection. Each cDNA molecule carried a unique molecular identifier. TCRdb reprocessed the 5' RACE reads with MiXCR, giving one entry per CDR3 protein. The sample includes 75,000 to 95,000 distinct CDR3 sequences, about 15% seen only once; the top ten take 4.5% to 6%. Germline values: CDR1 MNHEY, CDR2 SMNVEV (reference sequence). Trimming removed 5 bases from V and 8 bases from J; junction bases left unmatched: 10. The CDR3 has 15 amino acids. This clonotype was seen only a few times. This sequence originates from an adult who was a healthcare worker with PCR-confirmed SARS-CoV-2 infection or an uninfected control (not recorded which). The source material was whole blood, sampled at baseline. This chain links TRBV27 with TRBJ2-1, with 9 bases that match TRBD2. The CDR3 DNA sequence: TGTGCCAGCAGTCCTCTGGCGGGAGGGGTCCATGAGCAGTTCTTC. Translating gives CASSPLAGGVHEQFF.